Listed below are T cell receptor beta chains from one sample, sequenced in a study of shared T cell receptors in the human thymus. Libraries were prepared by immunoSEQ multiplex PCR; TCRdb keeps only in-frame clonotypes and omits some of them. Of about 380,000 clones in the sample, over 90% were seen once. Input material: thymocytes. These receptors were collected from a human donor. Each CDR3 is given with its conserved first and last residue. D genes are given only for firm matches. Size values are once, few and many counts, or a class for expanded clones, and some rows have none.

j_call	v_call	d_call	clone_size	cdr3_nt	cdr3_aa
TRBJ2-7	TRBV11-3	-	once	TGTGCCAGCAGCTTCGGAGGTGCCCTTCTGGACGAGCAGTACTTC	CASSFGGALLDEQYF
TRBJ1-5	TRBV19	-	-	TGTGCCAGTAGTTCCTCGGAGGGAACATCCAATCAGCCCCAGCATTTT	CASSSSEGTSNQPQHF
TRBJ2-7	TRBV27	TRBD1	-	TGTGCCAGCAGTTCTCAGGGGGCCCTGAGCTCCTACGAGCAGTACTTC	CASSSQGALSSYEQYF
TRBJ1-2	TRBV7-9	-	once	TGTGCCAGCAGCCGACAGACGGACCCATATGGCTACACCTTC	CASSRQTDPYGYTF
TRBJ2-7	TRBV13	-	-	TGTGCCAGCAGCTTGCAGCGGAAAGGGACAGTAAGGGGGGGTTCGCTCCACGAGCAGTACTTC	CASSLQRKGTVRGGSLHEQYF
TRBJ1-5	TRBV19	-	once	TGTGCCACCCCGGGGGACGGCAATCAGCCCCAGCATTTT	CATPGDGNQPQHF
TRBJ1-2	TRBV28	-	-	TGTGCCAGCAGCTATGACAGACCTGCCTATGGCTACACCTTC	CASSYDRPAYGYTF
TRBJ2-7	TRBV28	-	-	TGTGCCAGCAGTGCAGGGGGGCCCTCCTACGAGCAGTACTTC	CASSAGGPSYEQYF
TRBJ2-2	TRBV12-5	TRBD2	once	TGTGCTAGTGGTTCGATGCTACTAGCGGGAGGGAACACCGGGGAGCTGTTTTTT	CASGSMLLAGGNTGELFF
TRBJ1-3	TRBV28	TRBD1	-	TGTGCCAGCAGTTTCTCCTGGGGGGCAGGGGGCGCAGGAAACACCATATATTTT	CASSFSWGAGGAGNTIYF
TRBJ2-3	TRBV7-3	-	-	TGTGCCAGCAGCCCCTTAGGGGGAGTAAGCACAGATACGCAGTATTTT	CASSPLGGVSTDTQYF
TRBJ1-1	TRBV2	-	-	TGTGCCAGCAGTGAGGTGGCGGTGAACACTGAAGCTTTCTTT	CASSEVAVNTEAFF
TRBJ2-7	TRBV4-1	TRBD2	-	TGCGCCAGCAGCCCCCGGACTAGCGGGAGCCTTTCAACCTACGAGCAGTACTTC	CASSPRTSGSLSTYEQYF
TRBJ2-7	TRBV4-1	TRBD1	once	TGCGCCAGCAGCCACCCCGGGACAGGGTTTTACGAGCAGTACTTC	CASSHPGTGFYEQYF
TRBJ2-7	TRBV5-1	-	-	TGCGCCAGCAGCCCCAGGGTAGCAGGGCACGAGCAGTACTTC	CASSPRVAGHEQYF
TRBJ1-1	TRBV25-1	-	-	TGTGCCAGCAGTGAATATATCCAGGGAGGGAACACTGAAGCTTTCTTT	CASSEYIQGGNTEAFF
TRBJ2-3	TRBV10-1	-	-	TGCGCCAGCAGTGACCCTAAAACGGGGGAGAGGGATACGCAGTATTTT	CASSDPKTGERDTQYF
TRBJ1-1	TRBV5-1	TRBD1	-	TGCGCCAGCAGCACGGACAGGGGAAGTGAAGCTTTCTTT	CASSTDRGSEAFF
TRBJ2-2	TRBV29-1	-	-	TGCAGCGTTGAAGACAGGCGCAACCCTAGGGACACCGGGGAGCTGTTTTTT	CSVEDRRNPRDTGELFF
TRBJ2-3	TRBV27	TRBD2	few	TGTGCCAGCAGTCCAAAGGGTAGCGGGAGGGCAGATACGCAGTATTTT	CASSPKGSGRADTQYF
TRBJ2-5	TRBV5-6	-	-	TGTGCCAGCAGCTTGGCGCGGGGCAAACGACCCCAAGAGACCCAGTACTTC	CASSLARGKRPQETQYF